The clone carrying this T cell receptor (beta chain) was detected a few times. Its matching antigen is unknown. The CDR3 length is 15 residues. From germline, CDR1 is SGHTA and CDR2 FQGNSA. J gave up 3 bases and V 1 base, and 5 bases lay outside the gene matches. This specimen comes from a study of cytomegalovirus exposure and HLA in healthy donors. Primers included in the PCR were 60 Vbeta and 13 Jbeta primers. TCRdb's copy holds only in-frame clones and misses some; the assay was immunoSEQ multiplex PCR. The sample lists tens of thousands of clones; around 64% were seen once. Notes on the study in general: According to an earlier analysis, most TCR beta V segments yielded productive rearrangements about 87% or about 30% of the time. Investigators reported approximately 150 TCR beta chains as tied to cytomegalovirus.

The chain combines TRBV7-2 with TRBJ2-7; TRBD2 matches 8 bases. The specimen sequenced was PBMCs. This clonotype was sampled from a woman in her forties or fifties in good health and CMV-seronegative. CDR3 amino acids: CASSLVVGGVYEQYF. The CDR3 bases are TGTGCCAGCAGCTTAGTAGTCGGGGGGGTCTACGAGCAGTACTTC.